This T cell receptor (beta chain) emerged from a study of cytomegalovirus exposure and HLA in healthy donors (dated by TCRdb to between 2016 and 2019). Looking at the study overall: The 650 to 800 repertoires of the first cohort and the roughly 120 validation repertoires were produced on the same platform, according to a later analysis. To predict cytomegalovirus infection status, the study brought together high-throughput TCR immunosequencing, statistical association of individual TCRs with disease status, and machine learning. Along with the approximately 670-subject first cohort, a separate validation cohort of around 120 different subjects was used. The study aimed to test whether signatures of past pathogen exposure could be identified by cataloging public T cell receptors.

The donors were included in the validation cohort of over a hundred subjects, a group kept apart from the roughly 670-subject first cohort. Receptors were amplified or captured by the immunoSEQ multiplex PCR assay. Processing in the source paper ran as follows. A statistical classification framework was developed to diagnose cytomegalovirus status using the catalog of TCR beta chain sequences. TCRdb re-hosts the immuneACCESS table, in-frame sequences only. Its copies lack some clones; in the studies checked, an unresolved V gene accounts for under half of them, and the cause for the rest is not known. V, J and clone size were drawn from that table, and D and trimming were deduced from the DNA. A total of around 180,000 clones appear in this sample, more than 80% of them only once. The ten largest clonotypes hold roughly 7% of the sample. From its cysteine to its phenylalanine, the CDR3 spans 17 amino acids. Only CDR3 DNA remains: 51 bases, in frame from the first base. V and J are trimmed by 0 bases and 1 base, and the gene matches miss 4 bases of the junction. The CDR1 and CDR2 encoded by the germline V gene (reference sequence) are SEHNR and FQNEAQ.

This clone was seen a single time. Its antigen specificity is not known. Base qualities are missing; no much larger clone stands one base away. Study-wide findings and limitations: Of the cluster scores, 90% to 95% were above 0 in a later analysis, which found that TCRs clustered in the first cohort also tended to co-occur in the 95 to 150 validation repertoires. Cytomegalovirus status was reported to be diagnosed by the classifier with high specificity and sensitivity in both the original and validation cohorts. In vitro tests confirmed that a few of the cytomegalovirus-associated TCR beta chains recognize cytomegalovirus antigens. The validation cohort had no HLA typing available for a later analysis, so co-occurrence within that cohort was assessed over all 130 or so repertoires. A total of 150 to 200 TCR beta chains were listed by the study as associated with cytomegalovirus. While some public TCRs were present in many individuals, most TCR sequences turned up only very rarely across donors. It was suggested by the authors that the approach could potentially be generalized to other disease states and immunological phenotypes.

The sequence was collected from a man younger than 30 in good health and CMV-seropositive. The sample taken for sequencing was PBMCs. Recombination connected TRBV7-9 to TRBJ1-5, and 9 bases in between align with TRBD1. The DNA sequence follows: TGTGCCAGCAGCTTAGCTCCACAGGGGGCGAGCAATCAGCCCCAGCATTTT. Its protein product is CASSLAPQGASNQPQHF.